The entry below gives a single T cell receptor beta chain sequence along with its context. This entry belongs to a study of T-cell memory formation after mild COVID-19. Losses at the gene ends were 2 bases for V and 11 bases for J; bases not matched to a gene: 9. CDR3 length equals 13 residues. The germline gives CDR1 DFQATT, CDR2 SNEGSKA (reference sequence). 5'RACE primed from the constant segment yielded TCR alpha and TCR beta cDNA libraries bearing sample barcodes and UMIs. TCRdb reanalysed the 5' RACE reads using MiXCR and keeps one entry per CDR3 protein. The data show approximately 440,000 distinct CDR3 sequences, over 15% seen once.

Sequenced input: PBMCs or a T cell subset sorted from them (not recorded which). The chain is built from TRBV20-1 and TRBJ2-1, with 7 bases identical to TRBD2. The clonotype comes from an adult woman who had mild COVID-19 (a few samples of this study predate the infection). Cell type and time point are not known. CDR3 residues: CSARYRLAGQQFF. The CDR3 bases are TGCAGTGCTAGATACCGTTTAGCGGGTCAGCAGTTCTTC.